The table lists the clone carrying this TCR beta chain with many counts. Its antigen is undetermined. With the read ending 3 residues before the CDR3 end, the germline J gene is used to fill in that end. Here immunoSEQ multiplex PCR was the method, and the copy in TCRdb shows in-frame clones only, minus some. The sample is made up of roughly 70,000 clones, none counted only once. Germline lookup yields CDR1 SGHAT and CDR2 FQNNGV. V was pared by 3 bases and J by 6 bases, with 4 bases between. The CDR3 contains 11 residues. The data were obtained in a study of T cell clonality in common variable immunodeficiency. Study-wide points: Reportedly, TCR beta sequences from common variable immunodeficiency showed fewer deletions and N-nucleotide insertions.

The chain recombines TRBV11-2 with TRBJ2-3; D is undetermined. This sequence was found in a person aged 18 to 75 in good health. Source material: peripheral blood mononuclear cells. This chain's CDR3 is CASSFLDTQYF. CDR3 bases read: TGTGCCAGCAGCTTCTTGGATACG.